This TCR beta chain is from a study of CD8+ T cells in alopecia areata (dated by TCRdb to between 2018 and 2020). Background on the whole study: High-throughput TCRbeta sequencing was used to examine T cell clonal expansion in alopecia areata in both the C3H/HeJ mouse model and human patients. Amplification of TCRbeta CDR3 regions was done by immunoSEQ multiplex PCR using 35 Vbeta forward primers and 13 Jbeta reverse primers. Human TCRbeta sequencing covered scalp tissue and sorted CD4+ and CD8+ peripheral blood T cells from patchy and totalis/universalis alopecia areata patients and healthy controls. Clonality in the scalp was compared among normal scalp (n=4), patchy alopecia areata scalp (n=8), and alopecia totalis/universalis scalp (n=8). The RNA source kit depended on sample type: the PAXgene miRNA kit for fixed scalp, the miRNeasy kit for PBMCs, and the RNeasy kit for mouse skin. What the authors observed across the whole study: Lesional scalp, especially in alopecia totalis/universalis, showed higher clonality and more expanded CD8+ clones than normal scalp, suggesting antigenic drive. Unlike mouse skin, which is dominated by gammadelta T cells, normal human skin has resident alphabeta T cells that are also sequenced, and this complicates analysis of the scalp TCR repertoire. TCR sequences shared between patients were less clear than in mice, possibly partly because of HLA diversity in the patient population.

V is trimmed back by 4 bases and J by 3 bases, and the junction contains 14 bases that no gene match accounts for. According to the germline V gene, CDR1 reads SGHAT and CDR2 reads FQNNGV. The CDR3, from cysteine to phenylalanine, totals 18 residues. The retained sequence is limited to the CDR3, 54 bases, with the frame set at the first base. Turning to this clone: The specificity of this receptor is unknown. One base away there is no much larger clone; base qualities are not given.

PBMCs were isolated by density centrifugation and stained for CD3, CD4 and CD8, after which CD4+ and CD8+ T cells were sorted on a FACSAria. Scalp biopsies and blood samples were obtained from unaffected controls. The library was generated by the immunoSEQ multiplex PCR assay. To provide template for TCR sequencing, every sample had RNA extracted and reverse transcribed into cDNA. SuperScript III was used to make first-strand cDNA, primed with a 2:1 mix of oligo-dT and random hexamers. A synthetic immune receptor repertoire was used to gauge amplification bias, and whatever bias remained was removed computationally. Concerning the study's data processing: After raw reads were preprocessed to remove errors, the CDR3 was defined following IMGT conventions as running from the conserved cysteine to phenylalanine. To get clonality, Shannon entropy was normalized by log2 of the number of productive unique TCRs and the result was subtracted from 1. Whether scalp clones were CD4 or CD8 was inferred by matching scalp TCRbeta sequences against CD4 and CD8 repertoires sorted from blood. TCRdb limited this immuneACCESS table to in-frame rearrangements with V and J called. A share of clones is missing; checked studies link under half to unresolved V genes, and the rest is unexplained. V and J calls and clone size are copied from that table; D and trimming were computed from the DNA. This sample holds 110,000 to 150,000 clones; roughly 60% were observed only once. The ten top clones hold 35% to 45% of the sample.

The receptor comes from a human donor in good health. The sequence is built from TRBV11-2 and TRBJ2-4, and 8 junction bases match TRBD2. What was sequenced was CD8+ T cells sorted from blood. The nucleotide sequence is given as TGTGCCAGCAGCTCCCGGGAGGGCCCTCTTTCTGACAAAAACATTCAGTACTTC. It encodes CASSSREGPLSDKNIQYF.